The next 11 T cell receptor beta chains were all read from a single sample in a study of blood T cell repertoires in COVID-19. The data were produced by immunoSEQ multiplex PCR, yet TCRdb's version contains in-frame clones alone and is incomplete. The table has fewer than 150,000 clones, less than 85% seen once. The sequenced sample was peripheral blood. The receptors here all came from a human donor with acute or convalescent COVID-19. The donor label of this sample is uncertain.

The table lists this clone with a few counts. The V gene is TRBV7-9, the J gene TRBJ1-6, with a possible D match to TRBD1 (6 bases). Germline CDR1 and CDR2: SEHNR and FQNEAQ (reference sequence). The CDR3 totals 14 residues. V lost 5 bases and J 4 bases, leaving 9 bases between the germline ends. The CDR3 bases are TGTGCCAGCAGCATGGACAGTTATAATTCACCCCTCCACTTT. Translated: CASSMDSYNSPLHF.

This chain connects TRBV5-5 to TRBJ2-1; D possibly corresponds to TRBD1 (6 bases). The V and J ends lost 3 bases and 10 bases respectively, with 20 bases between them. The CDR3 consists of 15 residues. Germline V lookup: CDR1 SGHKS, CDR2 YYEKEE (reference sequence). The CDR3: CASSSLGTTGTEQFF. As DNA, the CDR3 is TGTGCCAGCAGCTCCCTCGGGACAACCGGGACAGAGCAGTTCTTC.

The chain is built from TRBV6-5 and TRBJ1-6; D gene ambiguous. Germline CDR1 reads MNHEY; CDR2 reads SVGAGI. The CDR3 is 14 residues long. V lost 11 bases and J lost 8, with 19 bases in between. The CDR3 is CAGLMRGADSPLHF. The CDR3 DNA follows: TGTGCCGGTCTTATGCGGGGAGCGGATTCACCCCTCCACTTT.

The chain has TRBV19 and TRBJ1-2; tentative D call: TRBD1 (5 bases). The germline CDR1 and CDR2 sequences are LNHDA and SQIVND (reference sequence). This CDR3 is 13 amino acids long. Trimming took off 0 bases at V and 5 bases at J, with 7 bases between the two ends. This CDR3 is CASSIEGVYGYTF. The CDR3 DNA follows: TGTGCCAGTAGTATAGAAGGGGTTTATGGCTACACCTTC. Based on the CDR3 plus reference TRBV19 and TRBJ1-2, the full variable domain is DGGITQSPKYLFRKEGQNVTLSCEQNLNHDAMYWYRQDPGQGLRLIYYSQIVNDFQKGDIAEGYSVSREKKESFPLTVTSAQKNPTAFYLCASSIEGVYGYTFGSGTRLTVV.

As DNA, the CDR3 is TGCAGCGCCAGTGGGACAGGGGAGACCCAGTACTTC. This encodes CSASGTGETQYF. V usage is TRBV29-1 and J usage is TRBJ2-5; 9 nucleotides match TRBD1. The ends lost 7 bases at V and 5 bases at J; junction bases unmatched: 5. The CDR3 has 12 amino acids. Germline-derived CDR1 and CDR2 are SQVTM and ANQGSEA. Full variable domain (missing parts from reference TRBV29-1 and TRBJ2-5): SAVISQKPSRDICQRGTSLTIQCQVDSQVTMMFWYRQQPGQSLTLIATANQGSEATYESGFVIDKFPISRPNLTFSTLTVSNMSPEDSSIYLCSASGTGETQYFGPGTRLLVL.

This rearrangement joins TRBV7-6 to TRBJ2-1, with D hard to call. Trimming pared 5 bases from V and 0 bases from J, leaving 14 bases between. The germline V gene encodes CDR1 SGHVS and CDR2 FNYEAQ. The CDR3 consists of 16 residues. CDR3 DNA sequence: TGTGCCAGCAGCCAACAGCCAACCAGCTCCTACAATGAGCAGTTCTTC. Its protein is CASSQQPTSSYNEQFF. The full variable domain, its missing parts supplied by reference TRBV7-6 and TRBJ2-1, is GAGVSQSPRYKVTKRGQDVALRCDPISGHVSLYWYRQALGQGPEFLTYFNYEAQQDKSGLPNDRFSAERPEGSISTLTIQRTEQRDSAMYRCASSQQPTSSYNEQFFGPGTRLTVL.

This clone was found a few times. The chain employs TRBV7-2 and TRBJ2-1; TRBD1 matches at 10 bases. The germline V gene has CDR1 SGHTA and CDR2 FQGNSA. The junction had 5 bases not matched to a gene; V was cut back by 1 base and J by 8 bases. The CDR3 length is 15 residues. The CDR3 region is CASSLGGTGDYEQFF. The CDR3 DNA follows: TGTGCCAGCAGCTTAGGTGGGACAGGGGATTATGAGCAGTTCTTC. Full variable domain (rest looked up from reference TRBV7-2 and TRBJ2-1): GAGVSQSPSNKVTEKGKDVELRCDPISGHTALYWYRQSLGQGLEFLIYFQGNSAPDKSGLPSDRFSAERTGGSVSTLTIQRTQQEDSAVYLCASSLGGTGDYEQFFGPGTRLTVL.

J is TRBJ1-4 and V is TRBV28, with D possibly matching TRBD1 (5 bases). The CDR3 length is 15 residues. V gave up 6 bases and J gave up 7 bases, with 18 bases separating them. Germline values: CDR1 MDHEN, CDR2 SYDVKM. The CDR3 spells CASRQDSRGSEKLFF. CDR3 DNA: TGTGCCAGCAGACAAGACAGTAGAGGTAGTGAAAAACTGTTTTTT. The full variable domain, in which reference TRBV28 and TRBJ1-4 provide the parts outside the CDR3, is DVKVTQSSRYLVKRTGEKVFLECVQDMDHENMFWYRQDPGLGLRLIYFSYDVKMKEKGDIPEGYSVSREKKERFSLILESASTNQTSMYLCASRQDSRGSEKLFFGSGTQLSVL.

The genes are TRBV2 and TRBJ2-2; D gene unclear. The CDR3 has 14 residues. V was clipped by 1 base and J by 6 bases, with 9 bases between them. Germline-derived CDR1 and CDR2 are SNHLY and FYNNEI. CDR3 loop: CASSEGFSPGELFF. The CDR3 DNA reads TGTGCCAGCAGTGAAGGGTTTAGTCCCGGGGAGCTGTTTTTT.

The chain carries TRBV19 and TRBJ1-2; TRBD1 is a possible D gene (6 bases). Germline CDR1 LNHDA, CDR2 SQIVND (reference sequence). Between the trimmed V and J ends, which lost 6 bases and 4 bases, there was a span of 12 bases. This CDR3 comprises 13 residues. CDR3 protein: CASRGTGSYGYTF. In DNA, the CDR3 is TGTGCCAGTAGAGGAACAGGGAGCTATGGCTACACCTTC. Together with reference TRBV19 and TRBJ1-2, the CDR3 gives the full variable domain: DGGITQSPKYLFRKEGQNVTLSCEQNLNHDAMYWYRQDPGQGLRLIYYSQIVNDFQKGDIAEGYSVSREKKESFPLTVTSAQKNPTAFYLCASRGTGSYGYTFGSGTRLTVV.

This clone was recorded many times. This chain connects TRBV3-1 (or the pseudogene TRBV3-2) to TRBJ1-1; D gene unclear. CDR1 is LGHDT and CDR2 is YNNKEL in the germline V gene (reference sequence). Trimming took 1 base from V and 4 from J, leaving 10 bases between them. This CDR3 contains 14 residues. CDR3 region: CASSQAFPSTEAFF. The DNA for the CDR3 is TGTGCCAGCAGCCAAGCCTTCCCGAGCACTGAAGCTTTCTTT.